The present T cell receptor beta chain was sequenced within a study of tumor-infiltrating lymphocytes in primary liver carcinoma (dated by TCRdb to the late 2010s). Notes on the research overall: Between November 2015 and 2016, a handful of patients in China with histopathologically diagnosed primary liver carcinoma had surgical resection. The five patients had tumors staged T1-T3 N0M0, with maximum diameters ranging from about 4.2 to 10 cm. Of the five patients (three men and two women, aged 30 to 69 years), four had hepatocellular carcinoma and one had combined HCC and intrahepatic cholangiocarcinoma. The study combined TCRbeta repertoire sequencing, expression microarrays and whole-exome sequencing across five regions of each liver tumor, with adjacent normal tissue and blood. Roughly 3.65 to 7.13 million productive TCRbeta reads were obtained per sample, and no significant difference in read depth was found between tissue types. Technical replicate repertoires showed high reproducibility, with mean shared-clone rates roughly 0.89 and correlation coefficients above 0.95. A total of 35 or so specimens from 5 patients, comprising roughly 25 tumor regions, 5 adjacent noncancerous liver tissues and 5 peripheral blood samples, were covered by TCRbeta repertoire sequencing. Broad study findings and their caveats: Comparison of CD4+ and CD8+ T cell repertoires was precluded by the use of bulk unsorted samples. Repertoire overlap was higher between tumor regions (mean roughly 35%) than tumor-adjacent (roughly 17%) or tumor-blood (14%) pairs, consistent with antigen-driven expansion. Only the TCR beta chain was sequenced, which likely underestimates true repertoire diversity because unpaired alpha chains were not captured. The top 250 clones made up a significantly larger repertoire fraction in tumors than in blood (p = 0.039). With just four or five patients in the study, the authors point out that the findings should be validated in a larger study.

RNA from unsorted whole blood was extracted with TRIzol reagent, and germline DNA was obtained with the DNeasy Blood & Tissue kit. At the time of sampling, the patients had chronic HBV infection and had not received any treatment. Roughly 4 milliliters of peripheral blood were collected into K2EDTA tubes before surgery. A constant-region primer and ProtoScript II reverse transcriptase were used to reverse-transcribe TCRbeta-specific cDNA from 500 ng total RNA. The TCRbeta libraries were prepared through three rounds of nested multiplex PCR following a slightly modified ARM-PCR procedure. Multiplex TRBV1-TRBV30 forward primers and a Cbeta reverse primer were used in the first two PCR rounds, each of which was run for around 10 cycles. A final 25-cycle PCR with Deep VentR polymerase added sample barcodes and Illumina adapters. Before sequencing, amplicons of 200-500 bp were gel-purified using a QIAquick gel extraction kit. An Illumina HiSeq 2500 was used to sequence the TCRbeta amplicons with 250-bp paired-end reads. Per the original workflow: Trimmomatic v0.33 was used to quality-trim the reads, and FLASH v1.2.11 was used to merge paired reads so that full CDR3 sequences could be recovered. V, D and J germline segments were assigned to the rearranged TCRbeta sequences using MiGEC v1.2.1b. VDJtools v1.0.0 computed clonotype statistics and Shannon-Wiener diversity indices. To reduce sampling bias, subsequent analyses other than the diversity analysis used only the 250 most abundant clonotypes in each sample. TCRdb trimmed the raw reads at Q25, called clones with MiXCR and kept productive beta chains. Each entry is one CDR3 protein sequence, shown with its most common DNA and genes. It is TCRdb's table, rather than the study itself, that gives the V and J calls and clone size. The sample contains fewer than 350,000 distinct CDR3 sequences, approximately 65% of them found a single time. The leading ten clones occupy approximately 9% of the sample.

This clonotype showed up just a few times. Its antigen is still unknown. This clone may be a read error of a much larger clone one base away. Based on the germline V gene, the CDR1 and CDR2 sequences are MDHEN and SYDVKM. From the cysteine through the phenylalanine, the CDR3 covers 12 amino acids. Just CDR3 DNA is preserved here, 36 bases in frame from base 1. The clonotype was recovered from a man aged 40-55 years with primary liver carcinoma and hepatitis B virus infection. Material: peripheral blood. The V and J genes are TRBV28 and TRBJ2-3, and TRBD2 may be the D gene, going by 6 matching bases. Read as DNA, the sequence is TGTACCAGCAGTCAGGCGGGGGATACGCAGTATTTT. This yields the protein CTSSQAGDTQYF. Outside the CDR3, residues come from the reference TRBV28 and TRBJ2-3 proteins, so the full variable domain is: DVKVTQSSRYLVKRTGEKVFLECVQDMDHENMFWYRQDPGLGLRLIYFSYDVKMKEKGDIPEGYSVSREKKERFSLILESASTNQTSMYLCTSSQAGDTQYFGPGTRLTVL.